This entry lists 9 T cell receptor beta chains sequenced from one sample in a study of blood T cell repertoires in COVID-19. Libraries were prepared by immunoSEQ multiplex PCR; TCRdb keeps only in-frame clonotypes and omits some of them. This sample has 250,000 to 300,000 clones, with about 87% found just once. Sequences were obtained from peripheral blood. The source of these receptors is a woman aged 40 to 50 with acute or convalescent COVID-19.

This chain connects TRBV12-5 to TRBJ1-2; the D gene is possibly TRBD1 (6 bases). Trimming removed 6 bases from V and 8 bases from J, with 13 bases in between. This CDR3 is 12 amino acids long. The germline CDR1 and CDR2 sequences are LGHNT and FRNRAP. CDR3 DNA sequence: TGTGCTAGTGGAATCGACAGGAGGGGCTACACCTTC. It yields the protein CASGIDRRGYTF. Full variable domain (outside the CDR3, taken from reference TRBV12-5 and TRBJ1-2): DARVTQTPRHKVTEMGQEVTMRCQPILGHNTVFWYRQTMMQGLELLAYFRNRAPLDDSGMPKDRFSAEMPDATLATLKIQPSEPRDSAVYFCASGIDRRGYTFGSGTRLTVV.

CDR3 bases: TGTGCCAGTAGTATACGGGACAGGGCCTACTATGGCTACACCTTC. It codes for CASSIRDRAYYGYTF. V usage is TRBV19 and J usage is TRBJ1-2; 9 bases are a match to TRBD1. Germline assignment: CDR1 LNHDA and CDR2 SQIVND (reference sequence). The CDR3 covers 15 residues. J gave up 3 bases and V 2 bases, and 4 bases lay outside the gene matches.

The chain links TRBV12-5 to TRBJ2-4; 12 positions match TRBD1. The CDR3 spans 20 residues. Germline CDR1 reads LGHNT; CDR2 reads FRNRAP. The V segment lost 4 bases and the J segment 6 bases; nucleotides outside the gene matches: 19. In DNA, the CDR3 is TGTGCTAGTGGTTCCCTGGTTGGGGGGACAGGGGGCCTGGGACTAAACATTCAGTACTTC. This encodes CASGSLVGGTGGLGLNIQYF.

This chain uses TRBV27 with TRBJ1-5; D gene unclear. CDR1 MNHEY and CDR2 SMNVEV come from the germline V gene (reference sequence). The V gene lost 5 bases and the J gene lost 3 bases, with 14 bases spanning the gap. This CDR3 has 15 amino acids. The CDR3 sequence is CASSTEGRVNQPQHF. Written as DNA, the CDR3 is TGTGCCAGCAGTACCGAAGGGAGGGTCAATCAGCCCCAGCATTTT.

The chain carries TRBV15 and TRBJ1-3; a possible D gene is TRBD1 (5 bases). V was clipped by 0 bases and J by 3 bases, with 12 bases between them. Germline CDR1 is LNHNV and CDR2 is YYDKDF (reference sequence). CDR3 length equals 16 residues. CDR3 bases: TGTGCCACCAGCAGAGATTATGGGGCTAATGGAAACACCATATATTTT. It codes for CATSRDYGANGNTIYF. The variable domain in full, completed from reference TRBV15 and TRBJ1-3, reads DAMVIQNPRYQVTQFGKPVTLSCSQTLNHNVMYWYQQKSSQAPKLLFHYYDKDFNNEADTPDNFQSRRPNTSFCFLDIRSPGLGDTAMYLCATSRDYGANGNTIYFGEGSWLTVV.

The V and J genes are TRBV19 and TRBJ1-2; the match to TRBD1 covers 9 bases. The CDR3 loop spans 13 amino acids. Trimming at V came to 7 bases and at J to 7 bases, leaving 7 bases not matched to a gene. Germline V gene data show CDR1 as LNHDA and CDR2 as SQIVND (reference sequence). The CDR3 region is CASTPDRGSGYTF. The CDR3 DNA follows: TGTGCCAGTACCCCGGACAGGGGCAGTGGCTACACCTTC.

CDR3 in amino acids: CASSSRTGADYGYTF. The CDR3 DNA sequence: TGTGCCAGCAGTTCCCGGACAGGAGCCGACTATGGCTACACCTTC. The chain recombines TRBV6-5 with TRBJ1-2, with 7 bases identical to TRBD1. Germline-derived CDR1 and CDR2 are MNHEY and SVGAGI. J gave up 3 bases and V 4 bases, and 8 bases lay outside the gene matches. This CDR3 comprises 15 residues.

The V call is TRBV29-1, the J call TRBJ1-3; 7 bases line up with TRBD1. With V trimmed by 4 bases and J by 2 bases, 2 bases remained unmatched. The CDR3 runs to 13 residues. CDR1 and CDR2 from the germline V gene are SQVTM and ANQGSEA. The CDR3 coding sequence is TGCAGCGTTGGCAGGGGGACTGGAAACACCATATATTTT. Residues: CSVGRGTGNTIYF.

The gene calls are TRBV7-2 and TRBJ2-5; maybe TRBD2 (6 bases). The CDR3 length is 15 residues. The V gene's germline CDR1 is SGHTA and CDR2 FQGNSA. Trimming cost V 9 bases and J 1 base, with 18 bases left between them. This CDR3 is CASSPSGGAQETQYF. DNA for the CDR3: TGTGCCAGTAGCCCTTCGGGCGGGGCCCAAGAGACCCAGTACTTC.